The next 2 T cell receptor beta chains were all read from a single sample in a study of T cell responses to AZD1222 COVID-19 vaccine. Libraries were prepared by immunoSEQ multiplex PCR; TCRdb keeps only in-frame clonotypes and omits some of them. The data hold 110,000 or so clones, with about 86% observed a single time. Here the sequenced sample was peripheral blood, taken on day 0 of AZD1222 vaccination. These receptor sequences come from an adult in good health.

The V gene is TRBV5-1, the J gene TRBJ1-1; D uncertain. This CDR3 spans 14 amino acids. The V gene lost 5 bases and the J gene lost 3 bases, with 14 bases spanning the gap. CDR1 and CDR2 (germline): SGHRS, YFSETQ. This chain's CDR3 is CASSPVGRDTEAFF. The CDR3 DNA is TGCGCCAGCAGTCCGGTAGGGAGAGACACTGAAGCTTTCTTT.

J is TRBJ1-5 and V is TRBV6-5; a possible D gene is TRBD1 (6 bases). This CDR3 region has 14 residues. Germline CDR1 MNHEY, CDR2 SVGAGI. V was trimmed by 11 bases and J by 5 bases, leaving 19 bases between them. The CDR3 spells CAAQMTGGDQPQHF. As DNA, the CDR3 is TGTGCCGCCCAAATGACAGGAGGGGATCAGCCCCAGCATTTT.